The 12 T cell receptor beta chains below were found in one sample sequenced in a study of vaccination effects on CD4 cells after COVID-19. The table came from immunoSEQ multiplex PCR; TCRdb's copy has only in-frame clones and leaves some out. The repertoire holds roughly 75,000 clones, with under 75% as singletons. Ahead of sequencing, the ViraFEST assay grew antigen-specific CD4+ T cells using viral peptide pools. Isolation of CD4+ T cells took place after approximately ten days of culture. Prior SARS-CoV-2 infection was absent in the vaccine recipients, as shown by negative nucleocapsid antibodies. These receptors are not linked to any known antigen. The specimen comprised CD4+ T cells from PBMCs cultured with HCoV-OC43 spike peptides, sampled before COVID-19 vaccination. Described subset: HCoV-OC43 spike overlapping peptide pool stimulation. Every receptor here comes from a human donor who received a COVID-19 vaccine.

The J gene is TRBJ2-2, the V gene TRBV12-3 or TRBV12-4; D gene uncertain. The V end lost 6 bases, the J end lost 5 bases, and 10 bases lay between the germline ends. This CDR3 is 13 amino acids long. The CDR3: CASSRRKTGELFF. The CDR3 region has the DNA TGTGCCAGCAGCCGGCGGAAAACCGGGGAGCTGTTTTTT.

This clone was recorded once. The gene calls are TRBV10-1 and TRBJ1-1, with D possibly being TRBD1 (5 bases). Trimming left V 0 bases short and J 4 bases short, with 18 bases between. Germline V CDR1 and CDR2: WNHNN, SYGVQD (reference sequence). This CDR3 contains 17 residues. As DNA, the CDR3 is TGCGCCAGCAGTGAGTCCCGGACGACAGTTTATAGCACTGAAGCTTTCTTT. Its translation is CASSESRTTVYSTEAFF.

CDR3 sequence (DNA): TGTGCCAGCAGGGGATGGGGTCAGGGCAACAATCAGCCCCAGCATTTT. It specifies CASRGWGQGNNQPQHF. The rearrangement links TRBV2 to TRBJ1-5, with D possibly matching TRBD1 (5 bases). Germline V gene sequence: CDR1 SNHLY, CDR2 FYNNEI. V dropped 6 bases and J dropped 3 bases, with 18 bases sitting between them. The CDR3 has 16 residues.

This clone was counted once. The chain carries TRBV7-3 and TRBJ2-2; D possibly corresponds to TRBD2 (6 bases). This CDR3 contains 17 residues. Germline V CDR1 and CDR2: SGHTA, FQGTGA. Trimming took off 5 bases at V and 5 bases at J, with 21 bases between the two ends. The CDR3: CASSPLQVAGRTGELFF. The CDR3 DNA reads TGTGCCAGCAGCCCCCTCCAAGTTGCGGGAAGGACCGGGGAGCTGTTTTTT.

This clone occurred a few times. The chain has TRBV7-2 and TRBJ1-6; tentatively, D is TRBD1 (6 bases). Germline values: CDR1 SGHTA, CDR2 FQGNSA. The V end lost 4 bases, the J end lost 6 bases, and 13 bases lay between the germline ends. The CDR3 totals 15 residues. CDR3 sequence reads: CASSSKTGTNSPLHF. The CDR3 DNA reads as TGTGCCAGCAGCTCGAAGACAGGAACTAATTCACCCCTCCACTTT.

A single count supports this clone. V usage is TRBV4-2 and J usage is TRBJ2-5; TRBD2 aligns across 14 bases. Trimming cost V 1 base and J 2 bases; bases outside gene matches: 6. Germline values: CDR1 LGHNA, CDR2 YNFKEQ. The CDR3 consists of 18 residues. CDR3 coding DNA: TGTGCCAGCAGCCAAGGACTAGCGGGGGGGCTGGGGCAAGAGACCCAGTACTTC. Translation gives CASSQGLAGGLGQETQYF.

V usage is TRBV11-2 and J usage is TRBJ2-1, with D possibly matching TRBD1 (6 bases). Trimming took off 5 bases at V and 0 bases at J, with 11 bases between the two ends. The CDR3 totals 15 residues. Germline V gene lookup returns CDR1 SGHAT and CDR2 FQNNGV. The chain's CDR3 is CASSTTGISYNEQFF. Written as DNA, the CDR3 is TGTGCCAGCAGCACTACAGGGATCTCCTACAATGAGCAGTTCTTC.

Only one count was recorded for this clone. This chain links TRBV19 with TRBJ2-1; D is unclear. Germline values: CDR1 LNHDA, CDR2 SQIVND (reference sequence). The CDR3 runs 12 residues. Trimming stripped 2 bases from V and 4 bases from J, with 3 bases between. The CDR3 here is CASSISYNEQFF. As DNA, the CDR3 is TGTGCCAGTAGTATATCTTACAATGAGCAGTTCTTC.

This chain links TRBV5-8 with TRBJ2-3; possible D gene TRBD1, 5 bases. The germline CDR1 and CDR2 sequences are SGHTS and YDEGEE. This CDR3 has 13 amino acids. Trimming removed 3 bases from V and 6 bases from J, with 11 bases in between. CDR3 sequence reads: CASSWGPRDTQYF. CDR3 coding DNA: TGTGCCAGCAGCTGGGGCCCCCGGGATACGCAGTATTTT. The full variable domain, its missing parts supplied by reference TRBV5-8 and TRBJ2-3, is EAGVTQSPTHLIKTRGQQATLRCSPISGHTSVYWYQQALGLGLQFLLWYDEGEERNRGNFPPRFSGRQFPNYSSELNVNALELEDSALYLCASSWGPRDTQYFGPGTRLTVL.

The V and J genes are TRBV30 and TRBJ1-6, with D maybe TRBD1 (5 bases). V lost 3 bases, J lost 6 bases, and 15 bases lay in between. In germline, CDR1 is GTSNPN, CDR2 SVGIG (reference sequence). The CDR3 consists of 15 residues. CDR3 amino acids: CAWRDTGRFNSPLHF. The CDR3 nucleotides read TGTGCCTGGAGAGACACGGGACGGTTTAATTCACCCCTCCACTTT.

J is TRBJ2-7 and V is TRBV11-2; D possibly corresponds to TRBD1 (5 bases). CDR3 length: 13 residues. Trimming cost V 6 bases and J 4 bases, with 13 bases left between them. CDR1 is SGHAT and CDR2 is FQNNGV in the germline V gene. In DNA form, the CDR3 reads TGTGCCAGCAGAAGTTCAGGGTCGTACGAGCAGTACGTC. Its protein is CASRSSGSYEQYV.

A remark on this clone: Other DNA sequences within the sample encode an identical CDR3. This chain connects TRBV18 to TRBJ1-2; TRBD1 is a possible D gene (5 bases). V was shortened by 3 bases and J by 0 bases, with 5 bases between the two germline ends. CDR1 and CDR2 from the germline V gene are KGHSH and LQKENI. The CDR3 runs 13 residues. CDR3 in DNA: TGTGCCAGCTCACCGGACACTAACTATGGCTACACCTTC. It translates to CASSPDTNYGYTF.